The entry below gives a single T cell receptor beta chain sequence along with its context. The sample originates from a study of blood T cell repertoires in COVID-19. Generated by immunoSEQ multiplex PCR, the TCRdb table keeps only in-frame clones and is missing some. There are approximately 210,000 clones in the sample; 70% to 90% occur only once, and 0.9% to 0.95% lies in the top ten. The sequencing input was peripheral blood. The receptor comes from a man aged 55-75 years with COVID-19, enrolled during active disease.

The CDR3 here is CASSPGAGTEAFF. CDR3 DNA: TGTGCCAGCAGCCCCGGCGCCGGGACTGAAGCTTTCTTT. The V call is TRBV9, the J call TRBJ1-1; D remains ambiguous. The V and J ends lost 4 bases and 5 bases respectively, with 12 bases between them. The CDR3 length is 13 residues. The germline CDR1 and CDR2 sequences are SGDLS and YYNGEE.